This T cell receptor beta chain derives from a study of CD8 T cells in Susac syndrome. V was trimmed by 6 bases and J by 1 base, leaving 9 bases between them. The CDR3 is 12 amino acids. The V gene's germline CDR1 is SQVTM and CDR2 ANQGSEA. With random hexamers, reverse transcription was performed on roughly 0.5 to 1 ug of RNA. In TCRdb, the immunoSEQ multiplex PCR reads were re-called with MiXCR into one record per CDR3 protein. The table includes about 200,000 distinct CDR3 sequences, around 95% detected once. The CD8+ and CD4+ T cells were isolated magnetically using a negative isolation approach, whereas the TEMRA cells were enriched by FACS.

Sequenced input: CD4+ T cells from PBMCs. This TCR derives from a human donor in good health. The V and J genes are TRBV29-1 and TRBJ1-1; tentative D call: TRBD1 (6 bases). In DNA, the CDR3 is TGCAGCGTCGGACAGCCGAACACTGAAGCTTTCTTT. Protein product: CSVGQPNTEAFF.